A few counts support the clone carrying this TCR beta chain. The antigen is unknown. CDR1 and CDR2 (germline): SQVTM, ANQGSEA. This CDR3 has 11 residues. Sequenced material consisted of expressed TCRB transcripts (all of the isolated RNA was reverse transcribed). Assay used: immunoSEQ multiplex PCR; TCRdb lists only in-frame clones, some missing. The sample yields 390,000 or so clones, around 14% seen once. This entry is derived from a study of beta chain features in type 1 diabetes. Across the study: Healthy donors and patients had similar age, gender and cell yields. Study-wide findings and caveats: More deletions and fewer insertions at VDJ junctions were found in patients with type 1 diabetes. Over-representation of high TCR-expressing cells was a possible consequence of cDNA sequencing. TCRB repertoires of naive, central memory and Treg cells appeared more similar among patients than among healthy donors.

The sample taken for sequencing was naive CD4+ T cells from blood. The rearrangement joins TRBV29-1 to TRBJ2-5; D unclear. TRBJ2-7 explains the end of the DNA better; the J call may be wrong. The clonotype comes from a young man in good health. Here the CDR3 DNA reads TGCAGCGTTCGGGCGCCCTACGAGCAGTACTTC. Its translation is CSVRAPYEQYF.